The rows below give T cell receptor beta chains drawn from one sample of a study of blood T cell repertoires in COVID-19. TCRdb's copy holds only in-frame clones and misses some; the assay was immunoSEQ multiplex PCR. The sample lists over 200,000 clones; about 89% were seen once. Sequenced material: peripheral blood. These receptors were taken from a woman aged 45-65 years with acute or convalescent COVID-19. Each CDR3 is given with its conserved first and last residue. A D gene is named only where the DNA matches it firmly. Size is omitted from some rows. Given values are once, few, many or a class for expanded clones.

V gene	J gene	clone size	D gene	CDR3 DNA	CDR3 protein
TRBV5-1	TRBJ2-4	.	TRBD1	TGCGCCAGCCGTCTACGGACAGGGATGAGTCTAGCCAAAAACATTCAGTACTTC	CASRLRTGMSLAKNIQYF
TRBV9	TRBJ1-3	.	.	TGTGCCAGCAGCGTAGAACCCTCGGGGACTGGAAACACCATATATTTT	CASSVEPSGTGNTIYF
TRBV6-6	TRBJ2-3	.	TRBD2	TGTGCCAGCAAACTAGCGGGGGGCACAGATACGCAGTATTTT	CASKLAGGTDTQYF
TRBV29-1	TRBJ2-7	.	TRBD1	TGCAGCGTTCTACCGGGACAGGGGTCAGACGAGCAGTACTTC	CSVLPGQGSDEQYF
TRBV10-1	TRBJ2-7	.	.	TGCGCCAGCAGCCCTCCGGTGGCTAACCCCGGGATCCGTAGACTTAGCTCCTACGAGCAGTACTTC	CASSPPVANPGIRRLSSYEQYF
TRBV30	TRBJ2-7	.	.	TGTGCCTGGAGTCTCGTCTACGAGCAGTACTTC	CAWSLVYEQYF
TRBV6-5	TRBJ2-7	.	TRBD1	TGTGCCAGCAGGATAGGACAGGGTGTCTACGAGCAGTACTTC	CASRIGQGVYEQYF
TRBV7-3	TRBJ1-3	.	.	TGTGCCAGCGGGACATATGGAAACACCATATATTTT	CASGTYGNTIYF
TRBV19	TRBJ2-2	.	TRBD2	TGTGCCAGTAGTATAGGCCCTAGCGGGAACACCGGGGAGCTGTTTTTT	CASSIGPSGNTGELFF
TRBV5-4	TRBJ1-2	few	.	TGTGCCAGCAGCTTAGGAGGGGCGGAAGGCTACACCTTC	CASSLGGAEGYTF
TRBV28	TRBJ1-6	once	.	TGTGCCAGCATCCCAGGTGGTTCCTATAATTCACCCCTCCACTTT	CASIPGGSYNSPLHF
TRBV19	TRBJ1-1	few	TRBD1	TGTGCCAGTAGGGCCGGACAGGGGGCGGGTACTGAAGCTTTCTTT	CASRAGQGAGTEAFF
TRBV4-1	TRBJ1-3	.	.	TGCGCCAGCAGCCAAGATCCGGGGAACTCTGGAAACACCATATATTTT	CASSQDPGNSGNTIYF
TRBV10-3	TRBJ1-4	.	.	TGTGCCAGCTCGAGACAAGCGGATGAAAAACTGTTTTTT	CASSRQADEKLFF
TRBV6-5	TRBJ1-1	.	.	TGTGCCAGCAGCACCCTAAACCCGGGAACCACTGAAGCTTTCTTT	CASSTLNPGTTEAFF